This entry concerns a single TCR beta chain. V lost 1 base, J lost 5 bases, and 4 bases lay in between. This CDR3 comprises 12 residues. CDR1 and CDR2 (germline): SEHNR, FQNEAQ (reference sequence). As processed by the authors: Estimation of nucleated cell counts relied on the amplification of reference gene primers. Assay used: immunoSEQ multiplex PCR; TCRdb lists only in-frame clones, some missing. V, J and clone size reflect that table, while D and trimming were determined from the DNA. The sample comprises fewer than 150,000 clones, around 88% of which are singletons, and 28% rests with the top ten. This record comes from a study of blood T cell repertoires in COVID-19. About the study: Whether acute or convalescent, the COVID-19 samples came from the United States, Italy and Spain.

The sequencing sample was made of peripheral blood. This TCR was sampled from a human donor in a cohort sampled during active COVID-19. J is TRBJ2-3 and V is TRBV7-9; D is uncertain. The CDR3 here is CASSLDLDTQYF. The CDR3 region has the DNA TGTGCCAGCAGCTTAGATCTAGATACGCAGTATTTT.